Sequencing of this T cell receptor (beta chain) was carried out in a study of T cell responses to AZD1222 COVID-19 vaccine. The junction had 10 bases not matched to a gene; V was cut back by 1 base and J by 5 bases. Per germline, CDR1 MGHRA and CDR2 YSYEKL. The CDR3 has 17 residues. The method was immunoSEQ multiplex PCR; TCRdb's version includes in-frame clones alone and lacks a portion of them. Among 30,000 to 35,000 clones listed, 75% to 85% were seen once. This rearrangement joins TRBV4-1 to TRBJ2-5, with TRBD1 matching 10 bases. The clonotype originates from an adult who received the AZD1222 COVID-19 vaccine. This specimen was peripheral blood, taken 28 days after the second AZD1222 dose. This CDR3 is CASSQGSGTGVRETQYF. DNA for the CDR3: TGCGCCAGCAGCCAAGGGTCCGGGACAGGGGTGCGGGAGACCCAGTACTTC.